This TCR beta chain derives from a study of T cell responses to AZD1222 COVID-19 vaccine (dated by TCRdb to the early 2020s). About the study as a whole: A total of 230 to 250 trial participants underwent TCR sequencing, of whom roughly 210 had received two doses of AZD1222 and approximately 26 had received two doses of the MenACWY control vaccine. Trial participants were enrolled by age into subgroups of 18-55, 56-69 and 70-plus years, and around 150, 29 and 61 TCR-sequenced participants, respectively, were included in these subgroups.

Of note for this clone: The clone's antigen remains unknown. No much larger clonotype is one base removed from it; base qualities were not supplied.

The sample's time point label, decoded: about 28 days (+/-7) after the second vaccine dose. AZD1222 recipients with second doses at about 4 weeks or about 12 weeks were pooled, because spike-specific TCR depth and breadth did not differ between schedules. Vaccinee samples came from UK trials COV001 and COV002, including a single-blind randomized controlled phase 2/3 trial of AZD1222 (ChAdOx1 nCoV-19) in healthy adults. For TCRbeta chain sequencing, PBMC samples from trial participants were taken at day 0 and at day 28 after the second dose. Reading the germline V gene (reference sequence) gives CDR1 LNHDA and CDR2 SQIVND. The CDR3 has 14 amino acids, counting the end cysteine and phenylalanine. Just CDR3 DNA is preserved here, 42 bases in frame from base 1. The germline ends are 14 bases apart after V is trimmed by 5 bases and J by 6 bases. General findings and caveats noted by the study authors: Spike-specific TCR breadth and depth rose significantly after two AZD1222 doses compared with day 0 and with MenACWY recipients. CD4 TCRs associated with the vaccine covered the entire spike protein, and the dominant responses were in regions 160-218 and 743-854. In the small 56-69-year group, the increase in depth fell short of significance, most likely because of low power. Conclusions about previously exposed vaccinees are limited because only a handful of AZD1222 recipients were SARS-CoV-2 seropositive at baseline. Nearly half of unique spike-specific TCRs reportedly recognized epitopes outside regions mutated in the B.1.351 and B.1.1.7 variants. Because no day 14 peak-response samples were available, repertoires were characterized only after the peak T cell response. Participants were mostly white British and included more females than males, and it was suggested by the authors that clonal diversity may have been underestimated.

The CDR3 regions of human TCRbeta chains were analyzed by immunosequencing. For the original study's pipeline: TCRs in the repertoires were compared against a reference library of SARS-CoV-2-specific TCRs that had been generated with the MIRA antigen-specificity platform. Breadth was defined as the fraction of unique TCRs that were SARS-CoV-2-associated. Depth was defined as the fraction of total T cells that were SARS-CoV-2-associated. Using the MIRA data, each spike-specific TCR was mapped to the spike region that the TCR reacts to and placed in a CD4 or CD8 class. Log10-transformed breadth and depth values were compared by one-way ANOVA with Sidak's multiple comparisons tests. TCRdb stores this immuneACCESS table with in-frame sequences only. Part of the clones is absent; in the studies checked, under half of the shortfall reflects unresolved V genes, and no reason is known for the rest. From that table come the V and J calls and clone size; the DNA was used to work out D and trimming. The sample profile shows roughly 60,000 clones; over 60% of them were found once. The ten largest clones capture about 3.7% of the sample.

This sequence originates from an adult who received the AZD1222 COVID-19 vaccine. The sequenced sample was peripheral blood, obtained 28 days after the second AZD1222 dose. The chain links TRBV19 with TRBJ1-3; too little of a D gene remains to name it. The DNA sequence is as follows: TGTGCCAGTAGTTCTGACGGCCCGGAAAACACCATATATTTT. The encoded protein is CASSSDGPENTIYF.